These T cell receptor beta chains were read from a single sample in a study of regulatory T cells in long-lasting Graves disease. Using its own MiXCR run on the multiplex PCR reads, TCRdb lists one record per CDR3 protein. The repertoire has about 470,000 distinct CDR3 sequences, less than 25% of them found once; the top ten carry 7.8%. Sequencing used peripheral blood mononuclear cells (PBMCs), obtained when the disease was refractory, from a patient treated with antithyroid drugs. Receptors originate from a female donor with Graves disease. CDR3s include the opening cysteine and the closing phenylalanine or tryptophan. A D gene is named only where the DNA matches it firmly. Clone sizes are given selectively: once, few, many, or a class where the clone is expanded.

. TRBJ2-2 . TRBV19 TGTGCCAGTATAGTGGGGGCATGGTACACCGGGGAGCTGTTTTTT CASIVGAWYTGELFF
. TRBJ1-5 few TRBV6-1 TGTGCCAGCAGTGAAGCGGCCAATCCCCATATAGCCCAGCATTTT CASSEAANPHIAQHF
TRBD2 TRBJ2-1 . TRBV4-3 TGCGCCAGCAGCCTCTCAGCGGGAGGGCCTAATGAGCAGTTCTTC CASSLSAGGPNEQFF
. TRBJ1-5 many TRBV6-1 TGTGCCAGCAGTGAGAGAGAGAGCAATCAGCCCCAGCATTTT CASSERESNQPQHF
. TRBJ1-2 . TRBV25-1 TGTGCCAGCAGTTTTGGGGGGTCGATCTATGGCTACACCTTC CASSFGGSIYGYTF
TRBD1 TRBJ1-6 . TRBV9 TGTGCCAGCAGTAAGAGGACAGGGGGGAATTCACCCCTCCACTTT CASSKRTGGNSPLHF
TRBD1 TRBJ2-7 . TRBV19 TGTGCCAGTGGACAGGGGGAGAGAGAGCAGTACTTC CASGQGEREQYF
. TRBJ2-3 . TRBV20-1 TGCAGTGCTACCCTCTGGGACATTAGCACAGATACGCAGTATTTT CSATLWDISTDTQYF
TRBD1 TRBJ2-7 few TRBV20-1 TGCAGTGCTAGGGAGACCGGGACAGGCCTTACCTACGAGCAGTACTTC CSARETGTGLTYEQYF
TRBD1 TRBJ2-3 . TRBV5-1 TGCGCCAGCAGCTCGACCCTCGACAGGGGGACAGATACGCAGTATTTT CASSSTLDRGTDTQYF
TRBD1 TRBJ2-5 few TRBV6-2/TRBV6-3 TGTGCCAGCAGTTCCCGGTCGGACAGGGAAGAGGAGACCCAGTACTTC CASSSRSDREEETQYF
TRBD1 TRBJ2-2 . TRBV5-5 TGTGCCAGCAGCTTGGTTTATCGGGACAGGTTATCGGGGGAGCTGTTTTTT CASSLVYRDRLSGELFF
. TRBJ1-1 many TRBV7-8 TGTGCCAGCAGCTTAAGGATGGGGGCACCTTTCTTT CASSLRMGAPFF
TRBD1 TRBJ2-2 . TRBV28 TGTGCCAGCGGTCGACAGGGGGAGGCGAATGGGGAGCTGTTTTTT CASGRQGEANGELFF
TRBD1 TRBJ2-5 few TRBV6-5 TGTGCCAGCAGTTTCCCGGGACAGGGGGCGACCCAGTACTTC CASSFPGQGATQYF
. TRBJ1-6 few TRBV5-1 TGCGCCAGCATTAAGAATTCACCCCTCCACTTT CASIKNSPLHF
. TRBJ2-2 . TRBV7-2 TGTGCCAGCAGCTTATTAGGGGCGCTGTTTTTT CASSLLGALFF
. TRBJ2-7 many TRBV20-1 TGCAGTGCTAGAGGTCAGGGTAGGCGCGAGCAGTACTTC CSARGQGRREQYF
TRBD2 TRBJ2-5 many TRBV20-1 TGCAGTGCTAGGAGTCTAGCGGGGATCCAAGAGACCCAGTACTTC CSARSLAGIQETQYF
TRBD1 TRBJ2-1 . TRBV29-1 TGCAGCGGTTGCAGACAGGGGGCCATCATCAACAATGAGCAGTTCTTC CSGCRQGAIINNEQFF
. TRBJ2-2 many TRBV27 TGTGCCAGCAGCGATGTAGTCCAACGGGGCGGGGAGCTGTTTTTT CASSDVVQRGGELFF
. TRBJ1-1 many TRBV6-1 TGTGCCAGCAGTGAAAGTGGGGGAACTTCAGCTTTCTTT CASSESGGTSAFF
. TRBJ1-2 many TRBV11-2 TGTGCCAGCAGCTTAGATCGAGGGTCTGAGCGTGGCTACACCTTC CASSLDRGSERGYTF
. TRBJ1-5 . TRBV19 TGTGCCAGTAGTATAGGGGCCCGTCGCAATCAGCCCCAGCATTTT CASSIGARRNQPQHF
. TRBJ2-7 few TRBV6-2/TRBV6-3 TGTGCCACCCTATTGGCGGGAGAGCAGTACTTC CATLLAGEQYF
. TRBJ2-1 few TRBV30 TGTGCCTGGAGTGCTGGCAATGAGCAGTTCTTC CAWSAGNEQFF
TRBD1 TRBJ2-7 . TRBV19 TGTGCCAGTAGTATAGGACAGGGCCTCTACGAGCAGTACTTC CASSIGQGLYEQYF
TRBD1 TRBJ1-1 once TRBV28 TGTGCCAGCAGTCCGGAGACAGGGGAAGCTGAAGCTTTCTTT CASSPETGEAEAFF
TRBD2 TRBJ2-4 many TRBV6-2/TRBV6-3 TGTGCCAGCAGTGAAGTGGGAGGGCCGTTTGCCAAAAACATTCAGTACTTC CASSEVGGPFAKNIQYF
TRBD1 TRBJ2-5 few TRBV27 TGTGCCAGCAGTTTCCCGGGACAGGGTATTCGGGAGACCCAGTACTTC CASSFPGQGIRETQYF
. TRBJ2-7 few TRBV6-2/TRBV6-3 TGTGCCAGCAGTTATAGGGGGGAGGGCAATTCCGAGCAGTACTTC CASSYRGEGNSEQYF
. TRBJ2-5 many TRBV28 TGTGCCAGCAGTTCCCCACCCGGGCCGCAAGAGACCCAGTACTTC CASSSPPGPQETQYF
. TRBJ2-7 few TRBV6-1 TGTGCCAGCATCTTAATAGGGGGAGAGCAGTACTTC CASILIGGEQYF
TRBD1 TRBJ1-1 many TRBV9 TGTGCCAGCAGCGTATTGGGACAGGGGGCGTCTGAAGCTTTCTTT CASSVLGQGASEAFF
. TRBJ1-5 few TRBV29-1 TGCAGCGTTTCCAGGACCGTCGATCAGCCCCAGCATTTT CSVSRTVDQPQHF
. TRBJ1-1 many TRBV6-1 TGTGCCAGCAGGATTGGACGGATGAACACTGAAGCTTTCTTT CASRIGRMNTEAFF
TRBD1 TRBJ2-7 few TRBV30 TGTGCCTGGAGTGTGGAGACAGGGCACTACGAGCAGTACTTC CAWSVETGHYEQYF
. TRBJ2-2 . TRBV20-1 TGCAGTGCTAGAGATACGGCGTTAGGGAACACCGGGGAGCTGTTTTTT CSARDTALGNTGELFF
. TRBJ1-2 . TRBV29-1 TGCAGCGTTCCCACAACAGGGAAAGATTCCAACTATGGCTACACCTTC CSVPTTGKDSNYGYTF
TRBD2 TRBJ2-2 many TRBV6-1 TGTGCCAGCAGAGATAGCGGGAGGATTATCGGGGAGCTGTTTTTT CASRDSGRIIGELFF
. TRBJ2-7 . TRBV5-1 TGCGCCAGCAGCTCGCGGGGACAGCGCGAGCAGTACTTC CASSSRGQREQYF
. TRBJ2-3 . TRBV5-1 TGCGCCAGCAGCTTGGAAGCTAGAAGCACAGATACGCAGTATTTT CASSLEARSTDTQYF
. TRBJ2-7 many TRBV10-3 TGTGCCATCAGTGAACAGGTACGCGCGGATGAGCAGTACTTC CAISEQVRADEQYF
. TRBJ2-5 many TRBV7-9 TGTGCCAGCAGCTTAGCGATCGGGGTTGGGGAGACCCAGTACTTC CASSLAIGVGETQYF
. TRBJ2-7 many TRBV2 TGTGCCAGCACGGGTACCACCTACGAGCAGTACTTC CASTGTTYEQYF
. TRBJ2-7 many TRBV28 TGTGCCAGCAGTCTAGGGACCAGTGATGAGCAGTACTTC CASSLGTSDEQYF
. TRBJ1-1 many TRBV6-5 TGTGCCAGCAGTTACTCGGACGGAGCCACTGAAGCTTTCTTT CASSYSDGATEAFF
. TRBJ1-1 many TRBV30 TGTGCCTGGAGTGTGGGTAACACTGAAGCTTTCTTT CAWSVGNTEAFF
. TRBJ2-3 . TRBV29-1 TGCAGCCCTCTGTACTTGGGCGCACTAACCACAGATACGCAGTATTTT CSPLYLGALTTDTQYF
. TRBJ2-1 . TRBV7-9 TGTGCCAGCAGCCCCTATGGCCAGACAGTCATTGAGCAGTTCTTC CASSPYGQTVIEQFF
TRBD1 TRBJ2-2 many TRBV28 TGTGCCAGCAGTTTCCCCCCGGACAGGGGGCCTCACGGGGAGCTGTTTTTT CASSFPPDRGPHGELFF
. TRBJ1-1 . TRBV4-3 TGCGCCAGCAGCCAAAGGGGGGGCCGCACTGAAGCTTTCTTT CASSQRGGRTEAFF
. TRBJ2-2 . TRBV7-2 TGTGCCAGCAGCCGTTTTGGACTGAGGGGAACCGGGGAGCTGTTTTTT CASSRFGLRGTGELFF